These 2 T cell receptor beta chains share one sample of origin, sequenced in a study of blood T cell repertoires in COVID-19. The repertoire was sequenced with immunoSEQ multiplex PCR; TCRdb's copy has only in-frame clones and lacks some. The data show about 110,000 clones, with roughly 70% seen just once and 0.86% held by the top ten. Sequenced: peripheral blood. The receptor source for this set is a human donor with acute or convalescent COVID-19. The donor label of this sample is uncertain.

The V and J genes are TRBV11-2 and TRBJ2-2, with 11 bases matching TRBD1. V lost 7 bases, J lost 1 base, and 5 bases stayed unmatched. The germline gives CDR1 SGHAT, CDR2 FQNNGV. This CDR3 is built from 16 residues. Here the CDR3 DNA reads TGTGCCAGCATAGGGACAGGGGGTGGGAACACCGGGGAGCTGTTTTTT. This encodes CASIGTGGGNTGELFF.

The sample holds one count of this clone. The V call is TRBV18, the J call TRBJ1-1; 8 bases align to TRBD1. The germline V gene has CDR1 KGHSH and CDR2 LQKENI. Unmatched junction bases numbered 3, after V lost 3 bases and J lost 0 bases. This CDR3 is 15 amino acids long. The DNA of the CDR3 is TGTGCCAGCTCACCGCAGACAGGGGTGAACACTGAAGCTTTCTTT. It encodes CASSPQTGVNTEAFF.